The next 6 T cell receptor beta chains were all read from a single sample in a study of T cell responses to AZD1222 COVID-19 vaccine. Some clones are missing from TCRdb's copy, which holds only in-frame ones; the method was immunoSEQ multiplex PCR. The profile shows more than 120,000 clones, approximately 94% of them singletons. Here the sequenced sample was peripheral blood, taken on day 0 of AZD1222 vaccination. These receptors were obtained from an adult in good health.

The gene calls are TRBV6-1 and TRBJ1-5; TRBD1 is a possible D gene (5 bases). Germline CDR1 is MNHNS and CDR2 is SASEGT. The CDR3 has 15 amino acids. The V end was cut by 1 base, the J end by 6 bases, with 13 bases between. CDR3 nucleotide sequence: TGTGCCAGCAGTGAAGGGAGGGGAGGTACTCAGCCCCAGCATTTT. It is translated as CASSEGRGGTQPQHF.

The chain recombines TRBV6-5 with TRBJ2-5; the D gene is possibly TRBD1 (5 bases). This CDR3 region has 13 residues. V was pared by 4 bases and J by 7 bases, with 13 bases between. Germline V gene data show CDR1 as MNHEY and CDR2 as SVGAGI. The chain's CDR3 is CASSSRAGWTQYF. DNA of the CDR3: TGTGCCAGCAGTTCCAGGGCAGGTTGGACCCAGTACTTC.

The chain combines TRBV10-2 with TRBJ2-7, with 10 bases matching TRBD2. The CDR3 sequence is 14 residues long. Germline values: CDR1 WSHSY, CDR2 SAAADI. Germline trimming cut 6 bases from V and 3 bases from J; bases unmatched to any gene: 5. Here the CDR3 reads CASSASGRIYEQYF. The CDR3 DNA is TGCGCCAGCAGCGCTAGCGGGAGAATCTACGAGCAGTACTTC.

V is TRBV5-1 and J is TRBJ2-6; unclear D gene. The length of the CDR3 is 15 residues. Between the trimmed V and J ends, which lost 0 bases and 0 bases, there was a span of 4 bases. From germline, CDR1 is SGHRS and CDR2 YFSETQ. Here the CDR3 reads CASSLAISGANVLTF. CDR3 nucleotide sequence: TGCGCCAGCAGCTTGGCGATCTCTGGGGCCAACGTCCTGACTTTC.

This chain uses TRBV7-8 with TRBJ2-3; no clear D gene. The length of the CDR3 is 13 residues. Germline V lookup: CDR1 SGHVS, CDR2 FQNEAQ. V was clipped by 5 bases and J by 5 bases, with 11 bases between them. The DNA of the CDR3 is TGTGCCAGCAGCCCCAAGCCGAGAGATACGCAGTATTTT. It yields the protein CASSPKPRDTQYF. The entire variable domain, with the rest obtained from reference TRBV7-8 and TRBJ2-3, is as follows: GAGVSQSPRYKVAKRGQDVALRCDPISGHVSLFWYQQALGQGPEFLTYFQNEAQLDKSGLPSDRFFAERPEGSVSTLKIQRTQQEDSAVYLCASSPKPRDTQYFGPGTRLTVL.

The chain links TRBV5-1 to TRBJ2-7; 7 positions match TRBD2. V shed 0 bases and J 0 bases; nucleotides not matched to a gene: 9. There are 17 residues in the CDR3. Per germline, CDR1 SGHRS and CDR2 YFSETQ. CDR3 bases: TGCGCCAGCAGCTTGGAGGCTAGCGGATACGTCTCCTACGAGCAGTACTTC. This gives the protein CASSLEASGYVSYEQYF.